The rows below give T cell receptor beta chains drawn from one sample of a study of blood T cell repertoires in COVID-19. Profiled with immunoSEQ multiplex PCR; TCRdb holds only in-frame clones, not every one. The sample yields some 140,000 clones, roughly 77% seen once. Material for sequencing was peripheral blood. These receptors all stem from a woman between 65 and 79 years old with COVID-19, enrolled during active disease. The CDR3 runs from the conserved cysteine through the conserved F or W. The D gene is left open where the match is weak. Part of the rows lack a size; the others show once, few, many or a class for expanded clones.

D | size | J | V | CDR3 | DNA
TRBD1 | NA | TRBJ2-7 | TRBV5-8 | CASSLGQGPYEQYF | TGTGCCAGCAGCTTGGGACAGGGGCCCTACGAGCAGTACTTC
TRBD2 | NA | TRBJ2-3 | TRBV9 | CASSVGSSGGTDTQYF | TGTGCCAGCAGCGTAGGATCTAGCGGGGGGACAGATACGCAGTATTTT
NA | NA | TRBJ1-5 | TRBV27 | CASRENRVQPQHF | TGTGCCAGCAGAGAAAATAGAGTACAGCCCCAGCATTTT
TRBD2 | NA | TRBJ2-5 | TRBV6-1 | CASSESRPTGGTFQETQYF | TGTGCCAGCAGTGAATCGCGACCGACGGGGGGTACTTTTCAAGAGACCCAGTACTTC
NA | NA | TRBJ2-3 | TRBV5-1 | CASSKSTLGTDTQYF | TGCGCCAGCAGCAAGAGCACGCTCGGCACAGATACGCAGTATTTT
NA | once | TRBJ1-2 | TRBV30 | CARSGKGYGYTF | TGTGCCCGATCGGGTAAAGGCTATGGCTACACCTTC
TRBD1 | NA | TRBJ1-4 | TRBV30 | CAGGQGKNEKLFF | TGTGCCGGAGGACAGGGGAAGAATGAAAAACTGTTTTTT
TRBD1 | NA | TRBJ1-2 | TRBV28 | CASSSTGGGYGYTF | TGTGCCAGCAGCTCAACAGGGGGCGGTTATGGCTACACCTTC
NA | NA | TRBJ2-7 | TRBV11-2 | CASSQNPGYSYEQYF | TGTGCCAGCAGCCAAAACCCAGGTTACTCCTACGAGCAGTACTTC
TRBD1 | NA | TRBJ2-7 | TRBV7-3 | CASTPEKPDRAYHEQYF | TGTGCCAGCACCCCAGAGAAGCCCGACAGGGCGTACCACGAGCAGTACTTC
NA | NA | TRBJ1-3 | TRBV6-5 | CASKRTQGNTIYF | TGTGCCAGCAAACGGACTCAAGGAAACACCATATATTTT
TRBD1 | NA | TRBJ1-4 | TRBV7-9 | CASSGRQGGRTNEKLFF | TGTGCCAGCAGCGGCCGACAGGGGGGCCGCACTAATGAAAAACTGTTTTTT
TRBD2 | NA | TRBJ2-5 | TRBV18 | CASSTAGVTSGGGQETQYF | TGTGCCAGCTCCACAGCAGGCGTGACTAGCGGGGGGGGCCAAGAGACCCAGTACTTC
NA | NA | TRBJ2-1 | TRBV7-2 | CASSSDSSSYNEQFF | TGTGCCAGCAGCTCGGACAGTAGCTCCTACAATGAGCAGTTCTTC
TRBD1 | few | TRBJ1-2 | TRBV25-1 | CASSPPTTGARYGYTF | TGTGCCAGCAGCCCCCCAACGACAGGGGCGCGATATGGCTACACCTTC
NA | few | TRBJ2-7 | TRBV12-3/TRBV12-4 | CASSVRYEQYF | TGTGCCAGCAGCGTCCGCTACGAGCAGTACTTC
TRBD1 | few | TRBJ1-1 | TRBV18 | CASSSQGTEAFF | TGTGCCAGCTCATCACAGGGGACTGAAGCTTTCTTT
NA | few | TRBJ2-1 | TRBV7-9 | CAGGGEQFF | TGTGCCGGCGGAGGTGAGCAGTTCTTC
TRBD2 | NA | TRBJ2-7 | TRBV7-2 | CASSLFSGPYEQYF | TGTGCCAGCAGCTTATTTAGCGGGCCCTACGAGCAGTACTTC